This T cell receptor (beta chain) is drawn from a study of OX40 agonist ivuxolimab in advanced cancers. Broadly, across the study: Ivuxolimab was a fully human IgG2 agonistic monoclonal antibody targeting the costimulatory receptor OX40 (CD134). Among the 50 to 55 dose-escalation patients, around 19 had hepatocellular carcinoma, around 15 melanoma, 9 renal cell carcinoma and 9 head and neck cancer. The point of sequencing TCRbeta in the periphery was to test whether ivuxolimab changed TCR sequence diversity and drove clonal T-cell expansion. The paper describes the monotherapy dose-escalation part (N = 52 patients) of the phase I trial of ivuxolimab. Intravenous ivuxolimab was administered to patients every 2 weeks at six dose levels: 0.01, 0.1, 0.3, 1.5, 3 and 10 mg/kg. Three dose-escalation patients achieved partial responses, one with hepatocellular carcinoma and two with cutaneous melanoma. Prior anti-PD-1, anti-PD-L1 or anti-CTLA-4 therapy was permitted, and checkpoint inhibitors had been received by about 36% of dose-escalation patients. A male proportion of roughly 85% and a mean age of around 60 years, ranging from 23 to 79, were recorded for the dose-escalation cohort.

What the authors observed across the whole study: In the 0.1-3.0 mg/kg groups, partial responders were among the patients with the lowest normalized peripheral clonal expansion, particularly in CD8+ T cells. Low levels of normalized T-cell clonal expansion were also shown by some nonresponding patients. At doses of 0.1 to 3.0 mg/kg, clonal expansion of both CD4+ and CD8+ T cells in blood was seen between baseline and week 6. The antigen specificity of the clonally expanded peripheral T cells was not determined. After ivuxolimab, CD8+ T cells had more expanded clones than CD4+ T cells on average.

This clone was counted only a few times. No antigen is known for it. Base qualities are not at hand, and no much larger clone is one base apart. The trial excluded patients who had a history of autoimmune disease or were on systemic immunosuppression. Peripheral blood for TCR sequencing was collected from all dose cohorts at baseline, on cycle 4 day 1, and on cycle 7 day 1. Samples were obtained from an open-label, multicenter, first-in-human phase I dose-escalation trial of ivuxolimab. Adults with locally advanced or metastatic head and neck squamous cell, hepatocellular, melanoma or renal cell carcinoma were enrolled in the trial. Before TCR sequencing, CD4+ T cells and CD8+ T cells from peripheral blood were sorted into separate populations. Genomic DNA was isolated from the sorted cells so that the TCRbeta CDR3 region could be sequenced. The immunoSEQ Assay was used to sequence the TCRbeta CDR3 regions. The clones in this table, taken by TCRdb from immuneACCESS, are in-frame only. Not every clone is retained; where verified, under half of the shortfall comes from an unresolved V gene, and the cause of the rest is unknown. The sample table shows over 45,000 clones, and just over 85% are seen once. The biggest ten clones account for around 1% of the sample.

Relative to germline, V is 0 bases shorter and J is 3 bases shorter, with 9 bases between their ends. CDR1 and CDR2, per the germline V gene (reference sequence), are GTSNPN and SVGIG. Reading from cysteine to phenylalanine, the CDR3 counts 14 amino acids. The retained sequence is limited to the CDR3, 42 bases, with the frame set at the first base. Sample: CD4+ or CD8+ T cells sorted from blood, taken in a trial of the OX40 agonist ivuxolimab. This sequence originates from an adult with an advanced solid tumor such as melanoma, head and neck, liver or kidney cancer. The rearrangement combines TRBV30 with TRBJ1-5, with the D gene not confidently named. The CDR3 amino acid sequence is: CAWSVTADNQPQHF. The DNA sequence reads TGTGCCTGGAGTGTAACGGCCGACAATCAGCCCCAGCATTTT.